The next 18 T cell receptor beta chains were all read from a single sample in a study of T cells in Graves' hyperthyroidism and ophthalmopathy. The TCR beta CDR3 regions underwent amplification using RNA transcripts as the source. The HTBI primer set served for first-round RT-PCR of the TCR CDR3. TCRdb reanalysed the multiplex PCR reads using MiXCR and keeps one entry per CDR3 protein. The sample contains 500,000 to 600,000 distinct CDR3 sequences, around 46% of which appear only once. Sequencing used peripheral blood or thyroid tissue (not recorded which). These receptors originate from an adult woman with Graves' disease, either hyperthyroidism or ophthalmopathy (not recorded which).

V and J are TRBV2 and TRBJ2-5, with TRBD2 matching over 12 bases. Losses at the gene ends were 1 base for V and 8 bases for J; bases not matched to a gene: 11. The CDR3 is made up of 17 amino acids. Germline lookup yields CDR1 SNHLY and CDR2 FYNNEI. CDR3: CASSEGETLAGGATQYF. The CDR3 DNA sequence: TGTGCCAGCAGTGAAGGGGAGACTCTAGCGGGAGGGGCTACCCAGTACTTC. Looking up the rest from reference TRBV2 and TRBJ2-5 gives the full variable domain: EPEVTQTPSHQVTQMGQEVILRCVPISNHLYFYWYRQILGQKVEFLVSFYNNEISEKSEIFDDQFSVERPDGSNFTLKIRSTKLEDSAMYFCASSEGETLAGGATQYFGPGTRLLVL.

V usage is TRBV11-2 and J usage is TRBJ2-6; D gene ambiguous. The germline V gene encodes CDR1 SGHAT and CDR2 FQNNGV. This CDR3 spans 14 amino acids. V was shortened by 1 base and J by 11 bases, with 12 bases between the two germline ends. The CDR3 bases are TGTGCCAGCAGCTTAGTATCGCCGCAGGACGTCCTGACTTTC. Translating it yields CASSLVSPQDVLTF.

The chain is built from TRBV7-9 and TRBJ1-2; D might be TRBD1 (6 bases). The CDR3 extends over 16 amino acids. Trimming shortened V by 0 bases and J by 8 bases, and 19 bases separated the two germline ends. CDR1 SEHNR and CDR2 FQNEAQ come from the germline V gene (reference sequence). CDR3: CASSLARAGEGSGYTF. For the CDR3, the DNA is TGTGCCAGCAGCTTAGCTCGGGCAGGGGAGGGAAGCGGCTACACCTTC. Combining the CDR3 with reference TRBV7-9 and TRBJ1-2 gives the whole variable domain DTGVSQNPRHKITKRGQNVTFRCDPISEHNRLYWYRQTLGQGPEFLTYFQNEAQLEKSRLLSDRFSAERPKGSFSTLEIQRTEQGDSAMYLCASSLARAGEGSGYTFGSGTRLTVV.

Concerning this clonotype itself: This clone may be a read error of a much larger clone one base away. The CDR3 nucleotides read TGTGCCATCAGCCGAGCTAGCGGGAGGCCCGATTTGGGAGAGACCCAGTACTTC. Translating gives CAISRASGRPDLGETQYF. V usage is TRBV10-3 and J usage is TRBJ2-5, with 11 bases lining up with TRBD2. V gave up 6 bases and J gave up 4 bases; unmatched junction bases: 16. CDR1 and CDR2 (germline): ENHRY, SYGVKD. The CDR3 extends over 18 amino acids.

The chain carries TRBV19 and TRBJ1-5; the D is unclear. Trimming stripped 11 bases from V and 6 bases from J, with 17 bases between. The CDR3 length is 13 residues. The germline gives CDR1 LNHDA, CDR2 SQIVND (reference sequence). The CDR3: CAWSFEGGQPQHF. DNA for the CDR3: TGTGCCTGGAGTTTTGAGGGCGGTCAGCCCCAGCATTTT. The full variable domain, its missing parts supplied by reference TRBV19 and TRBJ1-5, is DGGITQSPKYLFRKEGQNVTLSCEQNLNHDAMYWYRQDPGQGLRLIYYSQIVNDFQKGDIAEGYSVSREKKESFPLTVTSAQKNPTAFYLCAWSFEGGQPQHFGDGTRLSIL.

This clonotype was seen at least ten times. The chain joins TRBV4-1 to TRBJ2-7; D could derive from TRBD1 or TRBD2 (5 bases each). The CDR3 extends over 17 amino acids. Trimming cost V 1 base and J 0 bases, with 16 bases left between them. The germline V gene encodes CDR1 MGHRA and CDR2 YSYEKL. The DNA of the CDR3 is TGCGCCAGCAGCCAAGTGGGGACCACGCTCAGCTCCTACGAGCAGTACTTC. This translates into CASSQVGTTLSSYEQYF.

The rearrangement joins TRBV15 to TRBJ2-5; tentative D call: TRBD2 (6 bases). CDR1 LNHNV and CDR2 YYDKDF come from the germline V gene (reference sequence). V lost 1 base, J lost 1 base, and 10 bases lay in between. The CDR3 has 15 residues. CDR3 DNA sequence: TGTGCCACCAGCAGAGGGAGGGCTGCCCAAGAGACCCAGTACTTC. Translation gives CATSRGRAAQETQYF. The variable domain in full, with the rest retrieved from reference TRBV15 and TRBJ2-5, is DAMVIQNPRYQVTQFGKPVTLSCSQTLNHNVMYWYQQKSSQAPKLLFHYYDKDFNNEADTPDNFQSRRPNTSFCFLDIRSPGLGDTAMYLCATSRGRAAQETQYFGPGTRLLVL.

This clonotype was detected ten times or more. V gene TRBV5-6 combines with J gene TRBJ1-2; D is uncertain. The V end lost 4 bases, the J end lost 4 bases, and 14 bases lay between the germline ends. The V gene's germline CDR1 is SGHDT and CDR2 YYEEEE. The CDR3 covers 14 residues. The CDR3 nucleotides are TGTGCCAGCAGCGTCGTGGCGGCGCCCTATGGCTACACCTTC. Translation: CASSVVAAPYGYTF.

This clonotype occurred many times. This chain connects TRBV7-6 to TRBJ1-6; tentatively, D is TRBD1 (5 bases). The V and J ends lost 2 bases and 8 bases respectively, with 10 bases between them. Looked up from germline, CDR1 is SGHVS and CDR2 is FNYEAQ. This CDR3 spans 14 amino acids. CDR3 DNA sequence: TGTGCCAGCAGCTTATGGGCACAGGATTCACCCCTCCACTTT. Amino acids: CASSLWAQDSPLHF. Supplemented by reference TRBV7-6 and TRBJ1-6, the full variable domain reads GAGVSQSPRYKVTKRGQDVALRCDPISGHVSLYWYRQALGQGPEFLTYFNYEAQQDKSGLPNDRFSAERPEGSISTLTIQRTEQRDSAMYRCASSLWAQDSPLHFGNGTRLTVT.

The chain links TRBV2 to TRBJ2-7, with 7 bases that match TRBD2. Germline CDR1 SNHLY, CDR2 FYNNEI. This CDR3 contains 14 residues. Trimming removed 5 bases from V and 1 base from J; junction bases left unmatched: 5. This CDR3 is CASSINGGSYEQYF. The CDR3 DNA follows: TGTGCCAGCAGTATAAACGGGGGGTCCTACGAGCAGTACTTC.

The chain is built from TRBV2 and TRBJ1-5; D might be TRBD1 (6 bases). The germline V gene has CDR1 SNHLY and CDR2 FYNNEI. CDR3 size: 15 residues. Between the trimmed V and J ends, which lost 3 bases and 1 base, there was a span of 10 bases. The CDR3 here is CASSEPRGSNQPQHF. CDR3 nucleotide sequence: TGTGCCAGCAGTGAGCCCAGGGGAAGCAATCAGCCCCAGCATTTT. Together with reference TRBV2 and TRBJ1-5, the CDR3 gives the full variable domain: EPEVTQTPSHQVTQMGQEVILRCVPISNHLYFYWYRQILGQKVEFLVSFYNNEISEKSEIFDDQFSVERPDGSNFTLKIRSTKLEDSAMYFCASSEPRGSNQPQHFGDGTRLSIL.

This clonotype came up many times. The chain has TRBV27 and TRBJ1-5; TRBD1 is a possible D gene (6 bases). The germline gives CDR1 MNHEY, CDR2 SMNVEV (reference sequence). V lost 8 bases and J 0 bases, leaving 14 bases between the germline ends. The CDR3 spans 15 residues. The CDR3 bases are TGTGCCAGCCGAGCGGACAGATATAGCAATCAGCCCCAGCATTTT. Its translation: CASRADRYSNQPQHF.

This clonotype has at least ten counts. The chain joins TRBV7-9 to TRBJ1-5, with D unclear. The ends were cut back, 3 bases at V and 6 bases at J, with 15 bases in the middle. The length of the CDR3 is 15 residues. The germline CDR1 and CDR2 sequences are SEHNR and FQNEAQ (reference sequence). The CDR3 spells CASSLYAWGSQPQHF. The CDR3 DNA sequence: TGTGCCAGCAGCTTGTACGCCTGGGGTAGTCAGCCCCAGCATTTT.

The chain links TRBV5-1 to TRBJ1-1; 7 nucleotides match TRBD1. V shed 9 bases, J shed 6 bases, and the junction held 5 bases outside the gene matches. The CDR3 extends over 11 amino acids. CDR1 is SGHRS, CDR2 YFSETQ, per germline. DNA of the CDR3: TGCGCCACCCGGACAGGACCTGAAGCTTTCTTT. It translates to CATRTGPEAFF.

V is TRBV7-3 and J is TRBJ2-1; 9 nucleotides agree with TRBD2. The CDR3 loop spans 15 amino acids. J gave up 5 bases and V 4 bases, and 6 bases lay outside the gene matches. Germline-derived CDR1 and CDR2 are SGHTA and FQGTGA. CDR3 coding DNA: TGTGCCAGCAGCTCAGCGGGAGGTGGAAACAATGAGCAGTTCTTC. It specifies CASSSAGGGNNEQFF. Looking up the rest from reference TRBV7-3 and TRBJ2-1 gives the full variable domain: GAGVSQTPSNKVTEKGKYVELRCDPISGHTALYWYRQSLGQGPEFLIYFQGTGAADDSGLPNDRFFAVRPEGSVSTLKIQRTERGDSAVYLCASSSAGGGNNEQFFGPGTRLTVL.

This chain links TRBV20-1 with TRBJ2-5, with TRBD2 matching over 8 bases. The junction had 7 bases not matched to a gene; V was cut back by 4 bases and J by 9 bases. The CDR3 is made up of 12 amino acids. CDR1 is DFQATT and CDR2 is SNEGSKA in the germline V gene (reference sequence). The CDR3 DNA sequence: TGCAGTGCTACCCAGGGCGGGGGGCCCCAGTACTTC. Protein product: CSATQGGGPQYF.

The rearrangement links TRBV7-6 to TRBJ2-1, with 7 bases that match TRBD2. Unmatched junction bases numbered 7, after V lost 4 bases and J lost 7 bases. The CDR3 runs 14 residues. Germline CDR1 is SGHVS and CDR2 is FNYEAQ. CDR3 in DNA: TGTGCCAGCAGCTCATACGGCGGGAGTAATGAGCAGTTCTTC. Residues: CASSSYGGSNEQFF.

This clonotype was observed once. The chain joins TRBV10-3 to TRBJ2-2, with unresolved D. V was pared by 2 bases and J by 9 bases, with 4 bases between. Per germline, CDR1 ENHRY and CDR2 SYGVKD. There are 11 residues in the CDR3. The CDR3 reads CAISETRELFF. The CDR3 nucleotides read TGTGCCATCAGTGAGACAAGGGAGCTGTTTTTT.